This TCR beta chain was observed in a study of stem cell transplantation in POMP-related autoinflammatory disease. Overall study context: Impaired MHC class I-dependent CD8+ differentiation was hypothesized from defective thymoproteasomes. Before transplant: CD4+ naive skewing, low CD8+ proportions, reduced cytokine secretion. Study observations and caveats: A trend toward lower repertoire diversity and greater clonality appeared in every analyzed T-cell subset of PRAID patients.

As for this clone: Its antigen is still unknown.

Method: immunoSEQ multiplex PCR; TCRdb's copy keeps in-frame clones and lacks some. Altogether some 68,000 clones are present, approximately 90% being singletons, with the ten largest covering about 0.69%. The specimen was CD4+ T cells from PBMCs, collected after stem cell transplantation. This clonotype originated in a human patient with POMP-related autoinflammation and immune dysregulation (PRAID). Some of the T cells might come from the graft donor.

The CDR3 nucleotides read TGTGCCAGCAGCGGAGGACAGGGGAAACGCACTGAAGCTTTCTTT. It encodes CASSGGQGKRTEAFF. This sequence joins TRBV9 and TRBJ1-1; 9 bases align to TRBD1. Unmatched junction bases numbered 7, after V lost 3 bases and J lost 4 bases. Germline CDR1 reads SGDLS; CDR2 reads YYNGEE. The CDR3 is 15 amino acids.